This TCR beta chain is drawn from a study of blood T cells in healthy people across ages. Germline CDR1 SGDLS, CDR2 YYNGEE. Trimming shortened V by 4 bases and J by 2 bases, and 16 bases separated the two germline ends. CDR3 length: 15 amino acids. The second PCR ran roughly 6 to 11 cycles with a sample-barcoded 5' primer and J-beta primers. TCRdb analysed the 5' RACE reads with MiXCR anew, one entry per CDR3 protein. The table lists roughly 1,300,000 distinct CDR3 sequences, approximately 59% of them singletons. The sample comprised blood. The gene calls are TRBV9 and TRBJ2-7, with D possibly being TRBD2 (6 bases). The receptor was isolated from a man between 18 and 35 years old in good health. DNA for the CDR3: TGTGCCAGCAGCCCACGGTGGGACTCCACCTACGAGCAGTACTTC. It codes for CASSPRWDSTYEQYF. The complete variable domain, with remaining parts taken from reference TRBV9 and TRBJ2-7, reads DSGVTQTPKHLITATGQRVTLRCSPRSGDLSVYWYQQSLDQGLQFLIQYYNGEERAKGNILERFSAQQFPDLHSELNLSSLELGDSALYFCASSPRWDSTYEQYFGPGTRLTVT.